Following are 24 T cell receptor beta chains from one sample sequenced in a study of T-cell reconstitution after alpha-beta-depleted transplantation in children. Preparation of the TCRbeta library used unique molecular identifiers. In TCRdb, the PCR reads were re-called with MiXCR into one record per CDR3 protein. The data show about 580,000 distinct CDR3 sequences, with under 30% seen just once and 13% to 15% held by the top ten. Specimen: PBMCs, mostly from graft donor cells, collected 360 days after TCRalphabeta/CD19-depleted stem cell transplant. The receptors were gathered from a boy in the first two years of life who had a stem cell transplant for acute myeloid leukemia, so the T cells may come from the graft donor.

This clonotype showed up many times. The V gene is TRBV12-3 or TRBV12-4, the J gene TRBJ1-6; D unresolved. Trimming took 3 bases from V and 11 from J, leaving 8 bases between them. This CDR3 region has 12 residues. Here the CDR3 reads CASSFSSPPLHF. As DNA, the CDR3 is TGTGCCAGCAGTTTTTCTAGCCCACCCCTCCACTTT.

This clonotype was found a few times. V is TRBV20-1 and J is TRBJ1-1; a possible D gene is TRBD1 (6 bases). From germline, CDR1 is DFQATT and CDR2 SNEGSKA (reference sequence). CDR3 length: 13 residues. Trimming removed 7 bases from V and 0 bases from J, with 12 bases in between. CDR3 coding DNA: TGCAGTGTCACACCAGGGGTGAACACTGAAGCTTTCTTT. The encoded protein is CSVTPGVNTEAFF.

The chain has TRBV10-3 and TRBJ1-2; 10 bases match TRBD1. The junction had 3 bases not matched to a gene; V was cut back by 10 bases and J by 7 bases. From germline, CDR1 is ENHRY and CDR2 SYGVKD. The CDR3 runs to 11 residues. The CDR3 DNA reads as TGTGCCACCGGGACAGGGGTTGGCTACACCTTC. It yields the protein CATGTGVGYTF.

The chain couples TRBV6-5 to TRBJ1-2; D may be TRBD1 (6 bases). V was pared by 6 bases and J by 8 bases, with 16 bases between. CDR1 is MNHEY, CDR2 SVGAGI, per germline. This CDR3 is 13 amino acids long. This chain's CDR3 is CASRATGTTGYTF. The CDR3 coding sequence is TGTGCCAGCAGAGCAACCGGGACAACCGGCTACACCTTC.

This clonotype was seen only a few times. V and J are TRBV29-1 and TRBJ2-3; no reliable D call. Germline loops: CDR1 SQVTM, CDR2 ANQGSEA. V was cut by 3 bases and J by 0 bases, with 10 bases left in between. The length of the CDR3 is 14 residues. The CDR3 loop is CSVEVAGSTDTQYF. In DNA form, the CDR3 reads TGCAGCGTTGAGGTTGCCGGGAGCACAGATACGCAGTATTTT.

The sample holds a few counts of this clonotype. The chain recombines TRBV29-1 with TRBJ2-3, with 7 positions matching TRBD1. CDR3 length: 14 amino acids. J gave up 4 bases and V 6 bases, and 10 bases lay outside the gene matches. Germline V CDR1 and CDR2: SQVTM, ANQGSEA. CDR3 in DNA: TGCAGCGTCCAATTCGACAGGGTAGCAGATACGCAGTATTTT. The encoded protein is CSVQFDRVADTQYF.

V is TRBV10-3 and J is TRBJ2-1; 10 nucleotides align to TRBD2. V was clipped by 2 bases and J by 8 bases; unmatched bases: 6. This CDR3 is 15 amino acids long. Germline V CDR1 and CDR2: ENHRY, SYGVKD. The CDR3: CAISEDSGGFDEQFF. The CDR3 DNA follows: TGTGCCATCAGTGAGGATAGCGGGGGGTTTGATGAGCAGTTCTTC.

The table lists this clonotype with a few counts. The chain employs TRBV20-1 and TRBJ2-3; TRBD2 aligns across 9 bases. Germline lookup yields CDR1 DFQATT and CDR2 SNEGSKA (reference sequence). V was pared by 0 bases and J by 5 bases, with 9 bases of the junction left unmatched. The CDR3 is made up of 16 amino acids. The CDR3 protein is CSARDGAGGTGDTQYF. CDR3 nucleotide sequence: TGCAGTGCTAGAGATGGGGCGGGGGGGACCGGAGATACGCAGTATTTT.

This clonotype occurred many times. A read error may account for a junction end that differs from germline. The V gene is TRBV4-3, the J gene TRBJ2-3; D uncertain. The CDR3 loop spans 13 amino acids. In germline, CDR1 is LGHNA, CDR2 YSLEER. DNA for the CDR3: TGTGCCAGCAGCCAAGATCGTAGAGATACGCAGTATTTT. Translated, it gives CASSQDRRDTQYF.

This clonotype was seen a handful of times. The J gene is TRBJ2-1, the V gene TRBV3-1; no definite D call. Trimming stripped 4 bases from V and 15 bases from J, with 22 bases between. Germline V CDR1 and CDR2: LGHDT, YNNKEL (reference sequence). The CDR3 has 14 amino acids. The CDR3 nucleotides are TGTGCCAGCAGCCCACTGGACCCCCCGGATCGGGCGTTCTTC. The encoded protein is CASSPLDPPDRAFF.

This chain joins TRBV4-1 and TRBJ1-2, with D tentatively TRBD1 (6 bases). V shed 0 bases and J shed 3 bases, with 17 bases lying between them. CDR1 and CDR2 (germline): MGHRA, YSYEKL. This CDR3 region has 17 residues. DNA for the CDR3: TGCGCCAGCAGCCAAGACCAGGGGCAGCTAAACTACTATGGCTACACCTTC. Its protein product is CASSQDQGQLNYYGYTF.

This rearrangement joins TRBV2 to TRBJ2-2, with unresolved D. The CDR3 has 11 residues. The V end lost 6 bases, the J end lost 8 bases, and 7 bases lay between the germline ends. The germline V gene has CDR1 SNHLY and CDR2 FYNNEI. The CDR3 here is CASRVSGELFF. CDR3 nucleotide sequence: TGTGCCAGCAGGGTATCGGGGGAGCTGTTTTTT.

This clonotype showed up many times. The V call is TRBV5-6, the J call TRBJ2-5; D might be TRBD1 or TRBD2, each matching 6 bases. This CDR3 has 21 amino acids. The germline CDR1 and CDR2 sequences are SGHDT and YYEEEE. V lost 7 bases and J 3 bases, leaving 37 bases between the germline ends. This CDR3 is CASSLRSGAVRQVGFEETQYF. As DNA, the CDR3 is TGTGCCAGCTCGCTGAGGTCGGGGGCGGTGAGGCAGGTGGGATTTGAAGAGACCCAGTACTTC.

The V call is TRBV12-3 or TRBV12-4, the J call TRBJ2-5, with D possibly matching TRBD1 (5 bases). The CDR3 contains 13 residues. Deletions cut 10 bases from V and 3 bases from J, with 15 bases between. In DNA, the CDR3 is TGTGCCACCAAGGGGTGGACGGAAGAGACCCAGTACTTC. It yields the protein CATKGWTEETQYF.

This clonotype was counted many times. J is TRBJ2-7 and V is TRBV5-1; TRBD1 agrees at 7 bases. V dropped 4 bases and J dropped 6; count of bases not matched to a gene: 4. This CDR3 has 12 amino acids. The germline CDR1 and CDR2 sequences are SGHRS and YFSETQ. The CDR3: CASSGGQFEQYF. CDR3 DNA: TGCGCCAGCAGCGGGGGACAGTTCGAGCAGTACTTC.

Only a few counts were recorded for this clonotype. This chain uses TRBV29-1 with TRBJ2-7; 9 positions match TRBD1. There are 13 residues in the CDR3. CDR1 and CDR2 from the germline V gene are SQVTM and ANQGSEA. Losses at the gene ends were 3 bases for V and 4 bases for J; bases not matched to a gene: 4. CDR3 sequence reads: CSVEGTGTYEQYF. The CDR3 bases are TGCAGCGTTGAGGGGACAGGGACTTACGAGCAGTACTTC.

This clonotype appeared a few times. The V and J genes are TRBV6-5 and TRBJ2-6; D is ambiguous. CDR3 length: 15 amino acids. The germline V gene has CDR1 MNHEY and CDR2 SVGAGI. Trimming shortened V by 2 bases and J by 0 bases, and 5 bases separated the two germline ends. The CDR3 bases are TGTGCCAGCAGTTACGGGCCCTCTGGGGCCAACGTCCTGACTTTC. Encoded protein: CASSYGPSGANVLTF.

This clonotype was counted only a few times. For the CDR3, the DNA is TGCGCCAGCAGCTTGCGAGGGGTGTCGGTCACCGGGGAGCTGTTTTTT. This gives the protein CASSLRGVSVTGELFF. The chain joins TRBV5-1 to TRBJ2-2; D possibly uses TRBD1 or TRBD2 (5 bases each). The V gene's germline CDR1 is SGHRS and CDR2 YFSETQ. CDR3 length: 16 residues. Trimming pared 1 base from V and 4 bases from J, leaving 14 bases between. Full variable domain (remainder filled in from reference TRBV5-1 and TRBJ2-2): KAGVTQTPRYLIKTRGQQVTLSCSPISGHRSVSWYQQTPGQGLQFLFEYFSETQRNKGNFPGRFSGRQFSNSRSEMNVSTLELGDSALYLCASSLRGVSVTGELFFGEGSRLTVL.

V is TRBV5-1 and J is TRBJ2-7; 8 nucleotides line up with TRBD1. Germline CDR1 is SGHRS and CDR2 is YFSETQ. The J segment lost 9 bases and the V segment lost 4 bases, leaving 18 bases of the junction unmatched. This CDR3 region has 16 residues. The chain's CDR3 is CASSPSTGQAISGQYV. DNA for the CDR3: TGCGCCAGCAGCCCCTCAACGGGACAGGCGATATCCGGGCAGTACGTC.

The chain joins TRBV5-4 to TRBJ1-2, with 11 nucleotides matching TRBD1. Unmatched junction bases numbered 9, after V lost 4 bases and J lost 4 bases. The CDR3 is made up of 16 amino acids. Germline values: CDR1 SGHNT, CDR2 YYREEE (reference sequence). The CDR3 DNA is TGTGCCAGCAGCCGAGCGGACAGGGGGCGCAGCTATGGCTACACCTTC. This encodes CASSRADRGRSYGYTF.

At least ten counts were recorded for this clonotype. The rearrangement joins TRBV2 to TRBJ2-3; D gene ambiguous. CDR1 SNHLY and CDR2 FYNNEI come from the germline V gene. Trimming cost V 2 bases and J 0 bases, with 0 bases left between them. The CDR3 loop spans 12 amino acids. This CDR3 reads CASSESTDTQYF. In DNA form, the CDR3 reads TGTGCCAGCAGTGAAAGCACAGATACGCAGTATTTT.

This clonotype was counted ten times or more. The CDR3 here is CASSLGTGVYEQYF. Here the CDR3 DNA reads TGTGCCAGCAGTTTGGGGACAGGGGTGTACGAGCAGTACTTC. This chain links TRBV12-3 or TRBV12-4 with TRBJ2-7, with 10 bases lining up with TRBD1. Unmatched junction bases numbered 3, after V lost 3 bases and J lost 4 bases. The CDR3 spans 14 residues.

This clonotype was found many times. The chain carries TRBV12-3 or TRBV12-4 and TRBJ2-5; D unresolved. V gave up 0 bases and J gave up 3 bases, with 5 bases separating them. This CDR3 region has 13 residues. CDR3 in DNA: TGTGCCAGCAGTTTAGCAGAGAAAGAGACCCAGTACTTC. The encoded protein is CASSLAEKETQYF.

This rearrangement joins TRBV20-1 to TRBJ2-3; the D gene is possibly TRBD2 (7 bases). V was cut by 6 bases and J by 5 bases, with 15 bases left in between. This CDR3 contains 13 residues. CDR1 is DFQATT, CDR2 SNEGSKA, per germline (reference sequence). CDR3 sequence: CSAWAGARDTQYF. CDR3 DNA sequence: TGCAGTGCCTGGGCGGGGGCTAGAGATACGCAGTATTTT.